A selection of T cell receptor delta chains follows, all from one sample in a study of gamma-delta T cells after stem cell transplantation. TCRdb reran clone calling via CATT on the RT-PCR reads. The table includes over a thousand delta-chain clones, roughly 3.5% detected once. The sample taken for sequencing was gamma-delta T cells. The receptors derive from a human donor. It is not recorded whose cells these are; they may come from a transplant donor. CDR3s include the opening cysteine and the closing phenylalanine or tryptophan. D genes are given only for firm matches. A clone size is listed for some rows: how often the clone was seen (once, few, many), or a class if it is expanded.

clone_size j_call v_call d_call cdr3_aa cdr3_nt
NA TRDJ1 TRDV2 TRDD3 CACDKLGDTEPLKLIF TGTGCCTGTGATAAACTGGGGGATACGGAACCGTTGAAACTCATCTTT
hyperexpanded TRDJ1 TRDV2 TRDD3 CACDLTGGSYTDKLIF TGTGCCTGTGACCTTACTGGGGGATCTTACACCGATAAACTCATCTTT
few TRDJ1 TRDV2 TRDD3 CACDNILGDTYTDKLIF TGTGCCTGTGACAATATACTGGGGGATACTTACACCGATAAACTCATCTTT
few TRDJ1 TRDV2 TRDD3 CACDTLGAADKLIF TGTGCCTGTGACACTCTGGGGGCCGCCGATAAACTCATCTTT
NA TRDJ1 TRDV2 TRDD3 CACDTIVLGDTEPLKLIF TGTGCCTGTGACACGATTGTACTGGGGGATACGGAACCGTTGAAACTCATCTTT
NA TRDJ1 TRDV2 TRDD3 CACDKLGDIYTDKLIF TGTGCCTGTGATAAACTGGGGGATATTTACACCGATAAACTCATCTTT
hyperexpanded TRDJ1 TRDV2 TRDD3 CACEALGVEDTDKLIF TGTGCCTGTGAGGCACTGGGGGTGGAGGACACCGATAAACTCATCTTT
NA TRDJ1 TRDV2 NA CACDEVLDTDKPIF TGTGCCTGTGATGAAGTCCTAGACACCGATAAGCCCATCTTT
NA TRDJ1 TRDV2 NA CACGSLLGFGDKLIF TGTGCCTGTGGTAGCCTGCTGGGTTTTGGCGATAAACTCATCTTT
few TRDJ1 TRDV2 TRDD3 CACSDLTGGKTDKLIF TGTGCCTGTTCTGACCTCACTGGGGGAAAAACCGATAAACTCATCTTT
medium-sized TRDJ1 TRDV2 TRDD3 CACDLISSALLGGTRGTDKLIF TGTGCCTGTGACCTAATTTCTTCCGCTCTACTGGGGGGTACAAGGGGCACCGATAAACTCATCTTT
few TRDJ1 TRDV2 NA CACDTVGGEYTDKLIF TGTGCCTGTGACACCGTGGGTGGGGAGTACACCGATAAACTCATCTTT
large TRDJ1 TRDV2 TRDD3 CACDTIVLGDTVADKLIF TGTGCCTGTGACACGATTGTACTGGGGGATACTGTCGCCGATAAACTCATCTTT
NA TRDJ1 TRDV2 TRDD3 CACDPVRMGDTRGTDKLIF TGTGCCTGTGATCCGGTTAGAATGGGGGATACGCGAGGGACCGATAAACTCATCTTT
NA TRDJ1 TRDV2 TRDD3 CACDTLGDTYTDKLIF TGTGCCTGTGACACTCTGGGGGATACGTACACCGATAAACTCATCTTT
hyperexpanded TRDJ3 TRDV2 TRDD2 CACDTVSLPTEERMEFRSWDTRQMFF TGTGCCTGTGACACCGTAAGCCTTCCTACGGAAGAGAGGATGGAGTTTAGGTCCTGGGACACCCGACAGATGTTTTTC
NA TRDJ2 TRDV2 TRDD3 CACDTVLGDTAQLFF TGTGCCTGTGACACGGTACTGGGGGATACAGCACAACTCTTCTTT
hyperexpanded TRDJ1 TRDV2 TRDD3 CACDTLGDTTLYTDKLIF TGTGCCTGTGACACGCTGGGGGATACCACACTGTACACCGATAAACTCATCTTT
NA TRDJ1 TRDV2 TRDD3 CACDTVLGDTDKLIF TGTGCCTGTGACACAGTACTGGGGGATACCGATAAACTCATCTTT
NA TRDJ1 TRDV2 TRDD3 CACDLLGDTRGTDKLIF TGTGCCTGTGACCTACTGGGGGATACAAGGGGCACCGATAAACTCATCTTT
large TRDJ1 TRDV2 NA CACDTVGIRDKRATDKLIF TGTGCCTGTGACACCGTAGGGATAAGGGACAAACGGGCCACCGATAAACTCATCTTT
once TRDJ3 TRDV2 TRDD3 CACDTAGTGATGSWDTRQMFF TGTGCCTGTGACACCGCGGGGACTGGGGCTACAGGTTCCTGGGACACCCGACAGATGTTTTTC
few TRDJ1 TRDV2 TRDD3 CACDFLGDTDKLIF TGTGCCTGTGACTTCCTGGGGGATACCGATAAACTCATCTTT
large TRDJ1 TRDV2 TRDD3 CACDRVTTGGTGYTDKLIF TGTGCCTGTGACCGCGTTACGACTGGGGGGACGGGCTACACCGATAAACTCATCTTT
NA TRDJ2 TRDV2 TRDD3 CACSNLPLSTPPVLGDTAQLFF TGTGCCTGTTCCAACCTCCCCCTCTCGACCCCGCCCGTACTGGGGGATACAGCACAACTCTTCTTT
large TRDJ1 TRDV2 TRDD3 CACDTVGDTLPDKLIF TGTGCCTGTGACACCGTGGGGGATACGCTTCCCGATAAACTCATCTTT
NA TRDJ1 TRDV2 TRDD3 CACDTLGDTVADKLIF TGTGCCTGTGACACTCTGGGGGATACTGTCGCCGATAAACTCATCTTT
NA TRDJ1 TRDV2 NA CACDTVLNTDKLIF TGTGCCTGTGACACCGTTCTGAACACCGATAAACTCATCTTT
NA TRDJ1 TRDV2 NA CACDSMGDTDKLIF TGTGCCTGTGACTCGATGGGGGACACCGATAAACTCATCTTT
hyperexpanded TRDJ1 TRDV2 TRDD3 CACDTVGDWENDKLIF TGTGCCTGTGACACCGTGGGGGATTGGGAAAATGACAAACTCATCTTT
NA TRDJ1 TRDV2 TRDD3 CARDAVRMGDYTDKLIF TGTGCCCGTGACGCCGTGAGGATGGGGGATTACACCGATAAACTCATCTTT
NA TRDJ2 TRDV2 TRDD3 CACDPMETGDNLLTAQLFF TGTGCCTGTGACCCTATGGAGACTGGGGACAACCTGTTGACAGCACAACTCTTCTTT
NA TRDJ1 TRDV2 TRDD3 CACAPAVLGDTYTDKLIF TGTGCCTGTGCCCCCGCGGTACTGGGGGATACTTACACCGATAAACTCATCTTT
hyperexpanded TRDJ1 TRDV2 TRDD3 CACDTVLGGYGSTDKLIF TGTGCCTGTGACACTGTACTCGGGGGATACGGGTCCACCGATAAACTCATCTTT
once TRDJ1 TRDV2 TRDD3 CACDVLGGRELIF TGTGCCTGTGACGTACTGGGGGGACGGGAACTCATCTTT
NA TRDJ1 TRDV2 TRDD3 CACDTLGDTGKGTDKLIF TGTGCCTGTGACACTCTGGGGGATACCGGGAAGGGGACCGATAAACTCATCTTT
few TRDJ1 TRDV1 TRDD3 CALGELLVLGTGDKLIF TGTGCTCTTGGGGAACTGCTCGTACTGGGGACCGGCGATAAACTCATCTTT
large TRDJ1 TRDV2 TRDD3 CACDAVLGDTDKLIF TGTGCCTGTGACGCCGTACTGGGGGATACCGATAAACTCATCTTT
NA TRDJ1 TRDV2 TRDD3 CACDTVLGAADKLIF TGTGCCTGTGACACGGTACTGGGGGCCGCCGATAAACTCATCTTT
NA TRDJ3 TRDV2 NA CACDSPPTASGGPPSWDTRQMFF TGTGCCTGTGACTCCCCTCCTACGGCCTCTGGGGGCCCACCTTCCTGGGACACCCGACAGATGTTTTTC
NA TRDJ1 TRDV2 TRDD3 CACDTVLGGSYTDKLIF TGTGCCTGTGACACTGTACTCGGGGGATCTTACACCGATAAACTCATCTTT
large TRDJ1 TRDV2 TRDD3 CACDPLLGDTYTDKLIF TGTGCCTGTGACCCGCTACTGGGGGATACTTACACCGATAAACTCATCTTT
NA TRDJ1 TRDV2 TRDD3 CACDTVGDTRGTDKLIF TGTGCCTGTGACACCGTGGGGGATACGCGAGGGACCGATAAACTCATCTTT
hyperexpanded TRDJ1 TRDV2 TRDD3 CACDTVGKLGDHNTDKLIF TGTGCCTGTGACACCGTAGGTAAGCTGGGGGACCATAACACCGATAAACTCATCTTT
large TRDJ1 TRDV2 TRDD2 CACDPIEGLPTPGFTDKLIF TGTGCCTGTGACCCGATTGAAGGCCTTCCTACGCCGGGGTTTACCGATAAACTCATCTTT
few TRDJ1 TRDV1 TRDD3 CALGLLPVLGDLDKLIF TGTGCTCTTGGCCTCCTTCCCGTACTGGGGGACCTCGATAAACTCATCTTT
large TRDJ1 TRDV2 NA CACDPLISSTADKLIF TGTGCCTGTGACCCACTAATTTCCTCCACGGCCGATAAACTCATCTTT
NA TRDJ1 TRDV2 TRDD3 CACDTLGDTRGTDKLIF TGTGCCTGTGACACTCTGGGGGATACAAGGGGCACCGATAAACTCATCTTT
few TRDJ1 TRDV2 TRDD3 CACDTNFALALGGNTDKLIF TGTGCCTGTGACACCAACTTCGCTCTCGCTCTGGGGGGTAACACCGATAAACTCATCTTT
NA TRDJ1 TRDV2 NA CACDSLSYTDKLPNTDKLIF TGTGCCTGTGACAGTCTGTCGTACACCGATAAACTCCCCAACACCGATAAACTCATCTTT
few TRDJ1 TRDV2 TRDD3 CACDKLGDTGASDKLIF TGTGCCTGTGATAAACTGGGGGATACAGGAGCCTCCGATAAACTCATCTTT
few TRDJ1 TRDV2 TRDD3 CACEQLGDTRDDKLIF TGTGCCTGTGAGCAACTGGGGGATACGCGAGACGATAAACTCATCTTT